This T cell receptor beta chain came from a study of T cells after yellow fever vaccination (dated by TCRdb to the late 2010s). With respect to the entire study: Libraries from fractions with low cell numbers were prepared with the SMART-Seq v4 Ultra Low Input RNA kit. To follow T-cell clones before and after both primary and booster YFV17D yellow fever vaccination, bulk TCR alpha and beta repertoires underwent longitudinal sequencing. Two healthy male donors, one aged 18 to 30 and one aged 30 to 40 years, were included in the cohort. Blood was collected at multiple timepoints before and after primary and secondary immunization, and bulk PBMC replicates and cell subsets were isolated. Points the paper makes about the study in general: Computational filtering was required because FACS-sorted repertoires could contain abundant contaminating clonotypes from the bulk population. After the booster, most clones that had expanded after primary vaccination were detected again (roughly 95% of CD4 and around nine tenths of CD8), suggesting broad maintenance of memory. A small fraction of clonotypes showed up in both the CD4 and CD8 compartments, probably as a result of convergent recombination. Because only two donors were included in the study, the extent to which the findings can be generalized is limited. Compared with the primary T-cell response, the secondary T-cell response was weaker but faster, peaking on day 5 rather than day 15.

This clonotype was recorded only once. The specificity of this receptor is unknown. Base qualities are missing; no much larger clone stands one base away. Weak support is all one read offers. According to the study, the label for this sample's treatment or condition signals: live attenuated yellow fever vaccine strain. A standard Ficoll-Paque protocol was used to isolate PBMCs from peripheral blood. Dynabeads CD4 and CD8 positive selection kits were used to isolate the CD4 and CD8 T-cell fractions. TriZol was used to extract RNA from bulk PBMCs, CD4 and CD8 fractions, and dextramer-positive and dextramer-negative fractions. Sequencing took place on an Illumina NovaSeq 6000. Synthesis of TCR cDNA relied on 5'RACE template switching, a step that introduced a universal primer site along with unique molecular identifiers. cDNA synthesis was primed from both the TCR alpha and TCR beta constant segments. Libraries were amplified in two PCR steps, with sample barcodes and sequencing adapters added in the second step. Sequencing of libraries was performed on Illumina HiSeq 2500 (2x100 bp) or NovaSeq (2x150 bp). In the authors' own workflow: MIGEC handled demultiplexing of reads and collapsing into UMI consensus sequences, while MiXCR performed V(D)J alignment. Vaccine-responding clonotypes were identified with edgeR using replicate PBMC samples, with FDR below 0.01 and a log2 fold change above 5 up to day 15 being required. CD4 or CD8 identity was assigned to each bulk clonotype according to whether the clonotype was present at higher abundance in the sequenced CD4 repertoire or the sequenced CD8 repertoire. The public reads were reprocessed in TCRdb via fastp at Q25 and MiXCR, keeping in-frame beta chains. Identical CDR3 protein sequences are pooled into one entry, listed with their most common genes and DNA. TCRdb, not the authors, supplied the V and J calls. In all, the sample holds about 130,000 distinct CDR3 sequences, and approximately 9% of those were seen once. Roughly 40% of the sample lies in the top ten.

CDR1 and CDR2 are drawn from the germline V gene: SGHTA, FQGNSA. The CDR3 starts with the cysteine, ends with the phenylalanine, and has 15 residues. Only the CDR3 DNA is retained, 45 bases long and in frame from the first base. V ends up 3 bases short and J 5 bases short, with an unmatched junction base count of 4. The receptor was isolated from a young man who received the YFV17D yellow fever vaccine. Material: CD8+ T cells sorted from PBMCs, obtained on the day of the yellow fever booster vaccination. The sequence is built from TRBV7-2 and TRBJ2-1; TRBD2 matches 10 bases in the middle. The DNA sequence follows: TGTGCCAGCAGCTTTATAGCGGGGGGTAACAATGAGCAGTTCTTC. This gives the protein CASSFIAGGNNEQFF.